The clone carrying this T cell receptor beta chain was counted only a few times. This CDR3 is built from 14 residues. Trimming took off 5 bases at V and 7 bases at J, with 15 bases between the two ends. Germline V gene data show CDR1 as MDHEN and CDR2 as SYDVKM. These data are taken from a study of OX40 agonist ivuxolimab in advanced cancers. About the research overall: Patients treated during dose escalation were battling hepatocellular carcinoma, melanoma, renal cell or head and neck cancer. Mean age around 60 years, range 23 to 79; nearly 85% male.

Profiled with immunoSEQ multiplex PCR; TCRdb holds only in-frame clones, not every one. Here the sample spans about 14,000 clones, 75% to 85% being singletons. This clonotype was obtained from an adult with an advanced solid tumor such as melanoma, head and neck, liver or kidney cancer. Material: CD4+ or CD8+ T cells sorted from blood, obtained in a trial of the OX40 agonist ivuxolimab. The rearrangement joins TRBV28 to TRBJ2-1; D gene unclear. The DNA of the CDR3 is TGTGCCAGCAGTGACGTCTTTGGTCAGAATGAGCAGTTCTTC. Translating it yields CASSDVFGQNEQFF.